This T cell receptor beta chain derives from a study of radiation and T cells in renal cell carcinoma. Using immunoSEQ multiplex PCR, the repertoire was profiled, and TCRdb retains in-frame clones only, with some absent. The profile covers about 150,000 clones, with more than 70% appearing a single time and about 12% taken by the ten largest. Time point denoted: baseline pretreatment blood. Treatment of the sample: 15 Gy SBRT to primary tumor, nephrectomy 4 weeks later. After SBRT, blood was collected at 2 and 4 weeks, plus baseline. This renal cell carcinoma was of the clear cell type. Germline-derived CDR1 and CDR2 are SGHRS and YFSETQ. Trimming took 4 bases from V and 5 from J; bases not matched to a gene: 5. The CDR3 runs to 13 residues. General study points: In blood, top tumor clones expanded by 2 weeks, shrinking by 4.

Points on this clone: The antigen is undetermined.

The chain is built from TRBV5-1 and TRBJ2-5; TRBD1 matches at 7 bases. The specimen comprised blood, sampled from a patient whose treatment included radiotherapy and nephrectomy. This TCR derives from a woman aged 45-65 years with renal cell carcinoma. DNA for the CDR3: TGCGCCAGCAGCCCAGGGACAGTCGAGACCCAGTACTTC. This gives the protein CASSPGTVETQYF.